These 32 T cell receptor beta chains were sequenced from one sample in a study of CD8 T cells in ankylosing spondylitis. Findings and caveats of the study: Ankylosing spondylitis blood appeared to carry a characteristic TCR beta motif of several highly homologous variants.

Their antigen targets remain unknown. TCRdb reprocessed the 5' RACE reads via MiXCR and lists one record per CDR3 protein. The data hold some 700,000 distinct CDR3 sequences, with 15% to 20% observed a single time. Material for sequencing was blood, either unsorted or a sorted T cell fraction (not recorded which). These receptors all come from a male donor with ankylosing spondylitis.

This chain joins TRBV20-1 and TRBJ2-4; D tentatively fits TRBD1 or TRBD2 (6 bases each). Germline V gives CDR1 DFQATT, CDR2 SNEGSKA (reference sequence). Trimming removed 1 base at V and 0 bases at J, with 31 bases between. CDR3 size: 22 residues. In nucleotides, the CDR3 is TGCAGTGCTAGAGGGACCCTTGAGTCGGCGGGGTACCAGGGGTTAGCCAAAAACATTCAGTACTTC. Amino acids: CSARGTLESAGYQGLAKNIQYF.

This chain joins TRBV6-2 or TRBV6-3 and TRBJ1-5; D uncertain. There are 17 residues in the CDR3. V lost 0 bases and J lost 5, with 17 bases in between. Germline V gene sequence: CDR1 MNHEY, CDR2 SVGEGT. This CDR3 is CASSYSLGLAADQPQHF. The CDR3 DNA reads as TGTGCCAGCAGTTACTCGCTCGGTCTAGCAGCGGATCAGCCCCAGCATTTT.

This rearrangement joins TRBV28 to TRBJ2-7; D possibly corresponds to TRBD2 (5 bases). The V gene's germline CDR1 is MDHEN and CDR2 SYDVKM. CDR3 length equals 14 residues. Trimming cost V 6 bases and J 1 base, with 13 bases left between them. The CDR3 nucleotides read TGTGCCAGCAGGCCTTTTGGGGAGTCCTACGAGCAGTACTTC. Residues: CASRPFGESYEQYF.

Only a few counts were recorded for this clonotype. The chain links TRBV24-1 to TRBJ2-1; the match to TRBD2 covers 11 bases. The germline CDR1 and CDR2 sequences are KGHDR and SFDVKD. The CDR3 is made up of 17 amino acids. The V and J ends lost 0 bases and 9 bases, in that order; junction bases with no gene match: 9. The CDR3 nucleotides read TGTGCCACCAGTGATTTGCAGGGTAGCGGGAGGGCCGGTGAGCAGTTCTTC. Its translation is CATSDLQGSGRAGEQFF.

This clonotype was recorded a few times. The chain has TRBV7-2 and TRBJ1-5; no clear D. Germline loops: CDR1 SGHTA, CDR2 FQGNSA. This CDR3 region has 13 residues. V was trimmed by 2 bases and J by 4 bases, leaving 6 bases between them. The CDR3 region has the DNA TGTGCCAGCAGCTTACGAGCGAATCAGCCCCAGCATTTT. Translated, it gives CASSLRANQPQHF.

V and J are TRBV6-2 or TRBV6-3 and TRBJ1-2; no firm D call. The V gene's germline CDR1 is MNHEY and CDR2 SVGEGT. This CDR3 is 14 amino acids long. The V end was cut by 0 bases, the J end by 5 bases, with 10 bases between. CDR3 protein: CASSYSPDHYGYTF. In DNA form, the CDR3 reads TGTGCCAGCAGTTACTCACCAGACCATTATGGCTACACCTTC.

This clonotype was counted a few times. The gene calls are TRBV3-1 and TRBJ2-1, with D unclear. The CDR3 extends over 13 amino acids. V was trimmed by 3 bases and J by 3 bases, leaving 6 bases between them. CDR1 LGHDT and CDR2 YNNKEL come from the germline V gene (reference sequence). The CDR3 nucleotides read TGTGCCAGCAGCCATGGTCGCTACAATGAGCAGTTCTTC. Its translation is CASSHGRYNEQFF.

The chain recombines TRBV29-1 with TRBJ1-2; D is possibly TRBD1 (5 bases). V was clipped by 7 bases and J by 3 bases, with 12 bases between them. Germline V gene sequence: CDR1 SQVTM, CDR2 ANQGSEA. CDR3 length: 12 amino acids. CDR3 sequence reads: CSAVGEDYGYTF. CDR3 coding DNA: TGCAGCGCCGTAGGGGAAGACTATGGCTACACCTTC.

The CDR3 protein is CATHRDRGLNTEAFF. The CDR3 nucleotides read TGTGCCACACACCGGGACAGGGGCCTTAACACTGAAGCTTTCTTT. The V and J genes are TRBV6-1 and TRBJ1-1, with 10 bases lining up with TRBD1. The CDR3 sequence is 15 residues long. Germline-derived CDR1 and CDR2 are MNHNS and SASEGT. The trim removed 10 bases at V and 2 bases at J, leaving 10 bases unmatched.

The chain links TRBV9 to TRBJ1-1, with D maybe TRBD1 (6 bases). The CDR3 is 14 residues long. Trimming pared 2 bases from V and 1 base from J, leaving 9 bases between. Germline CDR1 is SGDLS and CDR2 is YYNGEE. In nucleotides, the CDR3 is TGTGCCAGCAGCGTTAGACAGGAGAACACTGAAGCTTTCTTT. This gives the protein CASSVRQENTEAFF.

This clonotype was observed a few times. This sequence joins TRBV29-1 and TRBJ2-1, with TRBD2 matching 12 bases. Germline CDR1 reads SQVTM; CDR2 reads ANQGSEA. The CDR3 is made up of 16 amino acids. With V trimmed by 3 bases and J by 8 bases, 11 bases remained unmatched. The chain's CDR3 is CSVDIPTSGSIYEQFF. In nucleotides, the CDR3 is TGCAGCGTTGATATCCCGACTAGCGGGAGTATCTATGAGCAGTTCTTC.

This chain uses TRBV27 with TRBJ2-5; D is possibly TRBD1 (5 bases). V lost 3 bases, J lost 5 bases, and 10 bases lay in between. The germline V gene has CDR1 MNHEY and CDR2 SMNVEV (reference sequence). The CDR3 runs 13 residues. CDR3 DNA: TGTGCCAGCAGTTTTCAGGGTGAGGAGACCCAGTACTTC. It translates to CASSFQGEETQYF.

As DNA, the CDR3 is TGTGCCAGCAGGGACCCCAATGGGGGGAAAGGCTACACCTTC. This translates into CASRDPNGGKGYTF. The V gene is TRBV27, the J gene TRBJ1-2, with a weak D call TRBD1 (5 bases). The CDR3 is 14 amino acids. Germline CDR1 MNHEY, CDR2 SMNVEV (reference sequence). V gave up 6 bases and J gave up 8 bases, with 19 bases separating them.

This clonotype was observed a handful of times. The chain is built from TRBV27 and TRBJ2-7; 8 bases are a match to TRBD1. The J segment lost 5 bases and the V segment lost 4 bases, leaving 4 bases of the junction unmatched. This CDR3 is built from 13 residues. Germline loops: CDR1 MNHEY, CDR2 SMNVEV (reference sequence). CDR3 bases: TGTGCCAGCAGTTGGTCGACAGGGGACGAGCAGTACTTC. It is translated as CASSWSTGDEQYF.

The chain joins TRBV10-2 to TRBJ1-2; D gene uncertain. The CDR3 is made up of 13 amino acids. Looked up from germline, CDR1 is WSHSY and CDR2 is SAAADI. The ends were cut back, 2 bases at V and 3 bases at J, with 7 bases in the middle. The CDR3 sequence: CASSERADYGYTF. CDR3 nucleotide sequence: TGCGCCAGCAGTGAGCGGGCAGACTATGGCTACACCTTC.

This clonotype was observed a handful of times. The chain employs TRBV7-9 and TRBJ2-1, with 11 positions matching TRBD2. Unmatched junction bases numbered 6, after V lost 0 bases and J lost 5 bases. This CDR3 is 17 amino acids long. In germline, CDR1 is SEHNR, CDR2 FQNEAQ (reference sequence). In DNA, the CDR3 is TGTGCCAGCAGCTTAGCTTATAGCGGGGGGGCCCACAATGAGCAGTTCTTC. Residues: CASSLAYSGGAHNEQFF.

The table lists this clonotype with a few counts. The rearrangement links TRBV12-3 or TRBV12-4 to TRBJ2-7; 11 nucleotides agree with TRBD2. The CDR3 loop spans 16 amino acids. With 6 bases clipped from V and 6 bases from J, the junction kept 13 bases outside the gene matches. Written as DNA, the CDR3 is TGTGCCAGCAGGCGGACCTCCGGGACTAGCGGTACCGAGCAGTACTTC. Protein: CASRRTSGTSGTEQYF.

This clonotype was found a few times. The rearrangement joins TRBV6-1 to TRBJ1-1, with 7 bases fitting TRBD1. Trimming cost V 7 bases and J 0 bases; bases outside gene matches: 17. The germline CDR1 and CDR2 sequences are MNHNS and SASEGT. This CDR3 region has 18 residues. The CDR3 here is CASTVTRDRLYMNTEAFF. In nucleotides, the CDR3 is TGTGCCAGCACCGTGACCCGGGACAGACTATACATGAACACTGAAGCTTTCTTT.

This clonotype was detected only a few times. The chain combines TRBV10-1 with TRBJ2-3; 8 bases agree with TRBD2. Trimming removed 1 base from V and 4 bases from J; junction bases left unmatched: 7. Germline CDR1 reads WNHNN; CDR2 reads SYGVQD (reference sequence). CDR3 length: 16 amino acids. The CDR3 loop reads CASSEWSSGVSDTQYF. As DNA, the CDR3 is TGCGCCAGCAGTGAGTGGAGTAGCGGGGTCTCAGATACGCAGTATTTT.

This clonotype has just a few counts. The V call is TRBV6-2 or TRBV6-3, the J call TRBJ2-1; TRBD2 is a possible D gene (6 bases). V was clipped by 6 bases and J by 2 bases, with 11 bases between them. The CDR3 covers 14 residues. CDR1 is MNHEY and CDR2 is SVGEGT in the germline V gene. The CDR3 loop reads CASSHGLTYNEQFF. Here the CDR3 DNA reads TGTGCCAGCAGCCACGGACTAACCTACAATGAGCAGTTCTTC.

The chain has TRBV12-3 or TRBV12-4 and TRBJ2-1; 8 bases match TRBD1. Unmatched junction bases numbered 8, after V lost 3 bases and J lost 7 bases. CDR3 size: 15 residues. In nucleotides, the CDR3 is TGTGCCAGCAGTTTCGGACAGGGCTATCCAAATGAGCAGTTCTTC. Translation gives CASSFGQGYPNEQFF.

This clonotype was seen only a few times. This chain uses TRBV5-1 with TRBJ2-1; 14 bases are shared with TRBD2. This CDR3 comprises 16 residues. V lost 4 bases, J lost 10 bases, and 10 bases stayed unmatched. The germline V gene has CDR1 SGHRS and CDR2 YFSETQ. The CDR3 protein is CASSLGGTSGRGEQFF. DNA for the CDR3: TGCGCCAGCAGCCTTGGTGGGACTAGCGGGAGAGGGGAGCAGTTCTTC.

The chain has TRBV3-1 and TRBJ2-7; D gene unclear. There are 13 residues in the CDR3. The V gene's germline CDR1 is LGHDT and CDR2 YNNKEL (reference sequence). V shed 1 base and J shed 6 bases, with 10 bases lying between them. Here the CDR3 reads CASSQASTGEQYF. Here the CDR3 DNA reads TGTGCCAGCAGCCAAGCGTCAACCGGCGAGCAGTACTTC.

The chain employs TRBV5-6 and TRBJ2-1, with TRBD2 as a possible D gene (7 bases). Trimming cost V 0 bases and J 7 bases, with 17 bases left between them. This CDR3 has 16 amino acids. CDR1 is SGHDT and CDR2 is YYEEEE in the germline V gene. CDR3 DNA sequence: TGTGCCAGCAGCTTGGTAGGGGGGAGGGCCGGTAATGAGCAGTTCTTC. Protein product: CASSLVGGRAGNEQFF.

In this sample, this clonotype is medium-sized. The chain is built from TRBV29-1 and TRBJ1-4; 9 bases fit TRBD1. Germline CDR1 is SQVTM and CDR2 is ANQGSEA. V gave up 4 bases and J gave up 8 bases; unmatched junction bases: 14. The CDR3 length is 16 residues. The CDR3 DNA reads TGCAGCGTTGGCGAGCCGGGACAGGGAGACGGGGAAAAACTGTTTTTT. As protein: CSVGEPGQGDGEKLFF.

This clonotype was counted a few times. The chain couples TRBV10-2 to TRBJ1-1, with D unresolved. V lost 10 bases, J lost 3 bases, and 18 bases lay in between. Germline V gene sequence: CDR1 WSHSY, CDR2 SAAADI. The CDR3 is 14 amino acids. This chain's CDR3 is CATGVVWQDTEAFF. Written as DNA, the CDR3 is TGCGCCACCGGAGTAGTTTGGCAGGACACTGAAGCTTTCTTT.

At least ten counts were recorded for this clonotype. The CDR3 DNA reads TGTGCCAGCAGCCGAGTGCCTCGAGATACGCAGTATTTT. This translates into CASSRVPRDTQYF. The V call is TRBV11-2, the J call TRBJ2-3; D is undetermined. The V end was cut by 5 bases, the J end by 5 bases, with 11 bases between. CDR1 is SGHAT, CDR2 FQNNGV, per germline. The CDR3 consists of 13 residues.

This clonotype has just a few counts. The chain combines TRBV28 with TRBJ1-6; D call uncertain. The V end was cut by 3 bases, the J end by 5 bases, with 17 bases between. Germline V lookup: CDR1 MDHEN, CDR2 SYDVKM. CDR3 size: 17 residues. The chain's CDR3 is CASSFGLYHKDNSPLHF. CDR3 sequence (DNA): TGTGCCAGCAGTTTCGGTTTGTACCACAAGGATAATTCACCCCTCCACTTT. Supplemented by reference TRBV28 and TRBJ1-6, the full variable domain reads DVKVTQSSRYLVKRTGEKVFLECVQDMDHENMFWYRQDPGLGLRLIYFSYDVKMKEKGDIPEGYSVSREKKERFSLILESASTNQTSMYLCASSFGLYHKDNSPLHFGNGTRLTVT.

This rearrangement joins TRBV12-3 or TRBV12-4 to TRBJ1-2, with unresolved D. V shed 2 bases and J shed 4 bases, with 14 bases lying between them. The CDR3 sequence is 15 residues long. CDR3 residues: CASSLSGTALYGYTF. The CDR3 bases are TGTGCCAGCAGTTTATCGGGAACGGCCCTCTATGGCTACACCTTC.

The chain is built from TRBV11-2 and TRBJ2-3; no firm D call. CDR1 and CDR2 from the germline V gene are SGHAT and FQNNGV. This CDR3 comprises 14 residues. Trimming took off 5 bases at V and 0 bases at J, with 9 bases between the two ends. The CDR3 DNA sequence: TGTGCCAGCAGCCGAATGGACAGCACAGATACGCAGTATTTT. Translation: CASSRMDSTDTQYF.

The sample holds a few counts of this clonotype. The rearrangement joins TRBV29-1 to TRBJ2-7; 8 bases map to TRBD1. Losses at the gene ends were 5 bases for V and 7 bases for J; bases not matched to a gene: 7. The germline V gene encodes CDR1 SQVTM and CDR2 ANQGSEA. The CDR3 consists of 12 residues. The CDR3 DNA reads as TGCAGCGTTTCCCAAACAGGGGGGGAGCAGTACTTC. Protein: CSVSQTGGEQYF.

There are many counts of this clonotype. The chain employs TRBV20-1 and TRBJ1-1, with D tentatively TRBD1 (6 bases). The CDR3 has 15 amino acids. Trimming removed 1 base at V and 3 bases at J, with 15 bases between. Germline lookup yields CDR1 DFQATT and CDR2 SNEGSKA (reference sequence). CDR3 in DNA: TGCAGTGCTAGAGGAGGGAACAGGGTGTACACTGAAGCTTTCTTT. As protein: CSARGGNRVYTEAFF.